The clone carrying this TCR beta chain was seen only once. Original analysis: Researchers report that nucleated cell counts were estimated from reference gene primer amplification. Using immunoSEQ multiplex PCR, the repertoire was profiled, and TCRdb retains in-frame clones only, with some absent. The V and J calls and clone size were taken over from that table, and D and trimming were inferred from the DNA. The data show about 59,000 clones, roughly 91% seen once. The data derive from a study of blood T cell repertoires in COVID-19. For the study at large: Spain, Italy and the United States supplied samples that represented acute and convalescent COVID-19. PBMCs, B-cell-depleted T cells, or T cells provided the cDNA or gDNA that made up the material.

The germline gives CDR1 SGHTA, CDR2 FQGNSA. The CDR3 runs 13 residues. V lost 6 bases to trimming and J lost 5 bases, with 12 bases between them. The sequence derives from a human donor in a cohort sampled during active COVID-19. The gene calls are TRBV7-2 and TRBJ2-3, with D tentatively TRBD1 (6 bases). Sequenced material: peripheral blood. The CDR3 loop reads CASSPRGGDTQYF. CDR3 coding DNA: TGTGCCAGCAGTCCCAGGGGTGGAGATACGCAGTATTTT.